This TCR beta chain originates from a study of blood T cell repertoires in COVID-19. Original methodology: For nucleated cells, counts were estimated from reference gene primer amplification. This table comes from immunoSEQ multiplex PCR, and its TCRdb copy is limited to in-frame clones, with some not included. The DNA gave D and trimming, while V, J and clone size come from that table. The sample has about half a million clones; over 75% are singletons. The clonotype comes from a human donor in a cohort sampled during active COVID-19. Sequences were obtained from peripheral blood.

In nucleotides, the CDR3 is TGTGCCAGCAGCGATCCAATAGCGGGAGTAATATTCGACAATGAGCAGTTCTTC. It codes for CASSDPIAGVIFDNEQFF. V and J are TRBV9 and TRBJ2-1; 9 nucleotides match TRBD2. The CDR3 spans 18 residues. Germline trimming cut 3 bases from V and 5 bases from J; bases unmatched to any gene: 15. CDR1 SGDLS and CDR2 YYNGEE come from the germline V gene.